Presented here are 7 T cell receptor beta chains from one specimen sequenced in a study of blood T cell repertoires in COVID-19. Method: immunoSEQ multiplex PCR; TCRdb's copy keeps in-frame clones and lacks some. The data contain around 220,000 clones, roughly 82% of them singletons. Sequencing was performed on peripheral blood. These receptor sequences come from a woman of 80 years or more with active or convalescent COVID-19.

V gene TRBV5-1 combines with J gene TRBJ2-1; 13 positions agree with TRBD2. From germline, CDR1 is SGHRS and CDR2 YFSETQ. The CDR3 spans 16 residues. V gave up 5 bases and J gave up 4 bases; unmatched junction bases: 6. CDR3 residues: CASRGTSGMGYNEQFF. As DNA, the CDR3 is TGCGCCAGCAGGGGGACTAGCGGGATGGGGTACAATGAGCAGTTCTTC.

This chain joins TRBV19 and TRBJ1-1; 7 bases map to TRBD1. CDR1 and CDR2 from the germline V gene are LNHDA and SQIVND (reference sequence). This CDR3 contains 18 residues. J lost 8 bases, V lost 5 bases, and 23 bases had no gene match. The CDR3 is CASSHFDRAAEGWAEAFF. The DNA for the CDR3 is TGTGCCAGTAGTCACTTTGACAGGGCAGCCGAGGGGTGGGCCGAAGCTTTCTTT.

The chain recombines TRBV5-1 with TRBJ1-5; a weak D match, TRBD1 (6 bases). This CDR3 is built from 15 residues. V dropped 1 base and J dropped 0 bases, with 8 bases sitting between them. Germline-derived CDR1 and CDR2 are SGHRS and YFSETQ. CDR3 in DNA: TGCGCCAGCAGCTTGACAGGGACTAGCAATCAGCCCCAGCATTTT. Translating it yields CASSLTGTSNQPQHF.

The chain uses TRBV6-5 and TRBJ2-5; possible D gene TRBD2, 5 bases. The germline V gene encodes CDR1 MNHEY and CDR2 SVGAGI. The ends were cut back, 7 bases at V and 7 bases at J, with 13 bases in the middle. This CDR3 has 12 amino acids. Here the CDR3 DNA reads TGTGCCAGCATGAGGGCCCCAGGGACCCAGTACTTC. Its protein product is CASMRAPGTQYF.

V gene TRBV6-1 combines with J gene TRBJ1-5; D is unclear. Germline V CDR1 and CDR2: MNHNS, SASEGT. CDR3 length: 15 amino acids. V lost 0 bases and J lost 1, with 7 bases in between. This CDR3 is CASSEALGSNQPQHF. For the CDR3, the DNA is TGTGCCAGCAGTGAAGCGTTGGGCAGCAATCAGCCCCAGCATTTT.

The rearrangement joins TRBV30 to TRBJ2-2; possibly TRBD1 for D (7 bases). V was pared by 7 bases and J by 6 bases, with 21 bases between. The CDR3 has 15 amino acids. Per germline, CDR1 GTSNPN and CDR2 SVGIG (reference sequence). CDR3 in amino acids: CAFLGAGGSAGELFF. For the CDR3, the DNA is TGTGCCTTCCTCGGGGCAGGGGGGTCGGCCGGGGAGCTGTTTTTT.

Comment on this clone: The sample contains more than one DNA sequence encoding this CDR3. The chain links TRBV19 to TRBJ1-1; tentative D call: TRBD1 (5 bases). Trimming removed 1 base from V and 0 bases from J, with 12 bases in between. This CDR3 comprises 16 residues. From germline, CDR1 is LNHDA and CDR2 SQIVND (reference sequence). The CDR3 spells CASSIGAGRMNTEAFF. The CDR3 region has the DNA TGTGCCAGTAGTATAGGGGCAGGGCGGATGAACACTGAAGCTTTCTTT.